This T cell receptor beta chain was retrieved from a study of cytomegalovirus exposure and HLA in healthy donors. Regarding the study as a whole: Reportedly, HLA-A and HLA-B alleles of most subjects were accurately predicted from TCR beta.

Comment on this clone: Its antigen is not identified.

Amplification used 60 Vbeta primers and 13 Jbeta primers. This table comes from immunoSEQ multiplex PCR, and its TCRdb copy is limited to in-frame clones, with some not included. The sample lists some 120,000 clones; 77% were seen once. V lost 0 bases and J 0 bases, leaving 6 bases between the germline ends. The CDR3 loop spans 15 amino acids. Germline CDR1 reads LGHNA; CDR2 reads YSLEER. Material: PBMCs. The V call is TRBV4-3, the J call TRBJ2-1, with D uncertain. The sequence came from a man in his forties in good health and CMV-seropositive. In DNA form, the CDR3 reads TGCGCCAGCAGCCAAGATGCGTTCTCCTACAATGAGCAGTTCTTC. Translation: CASSQDAFSYNEQFF.